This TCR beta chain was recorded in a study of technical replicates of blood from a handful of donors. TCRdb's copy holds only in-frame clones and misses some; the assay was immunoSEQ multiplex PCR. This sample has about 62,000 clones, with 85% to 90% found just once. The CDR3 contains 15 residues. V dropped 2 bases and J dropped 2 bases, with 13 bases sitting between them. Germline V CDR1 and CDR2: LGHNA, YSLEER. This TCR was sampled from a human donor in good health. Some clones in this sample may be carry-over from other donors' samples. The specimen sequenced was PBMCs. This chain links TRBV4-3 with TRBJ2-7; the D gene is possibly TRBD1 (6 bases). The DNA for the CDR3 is TGCGCCAGCAGCCAATACACAGGGTCAACCTACGAGCAGTACTTC. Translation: CASSQYTGSTYEQYF.